This T cell receptor (beta chain) appears in the sequencing data of a study of shared clonotypes between healthy human individuals. Sorted-subset replicate PCRs used about 200 ng of genomic DNA. This amount corresponded to some 32,000 T cell genomes. Data came from immunoSEQ multiplex PCR; TCRdb stores just in-frame clones and leaves some out. The data show around 980,000 clones, about 84% seen once. This clone appeared many times. CDR1 is MRHNA, CDR2 SNTAGT, per germline. Trimming cost V 2 bases and J 4 bases, with 17 bases left between them. The CDR3 length is 17 residues. Material: memory CD4+ T cells from PBMCs. Specified subset: CD45RA-negative fraction. The receptor comes from a man aged 18 to 29 in good health. Some clones in this sample may be carry-over from other donors' samples. The chain is built from TRBV6-4 and TRBJ2-2; possibly TRBD1 for D (6 bases). CDR3 bases: TGTGCCAGCAGTGACATAGGGGGACGTGGTAGCACCGGGGAGCTGTTTTTT. Translating gives CASSDIGGRGSTGELFF.